This T cell receptor beta chain was documented in a study of human T cells and chemical hapten exposure (dated by TCRdb to about 2021). In the study overall: For sensitization, 2% DPC in acetone was applied to a roughly 2 cm by roughly 2 cm area of upper inner arm skin. The patient cohort, mostly female, included alopecia areata with under or over 50% scalp involvement, alopecia totalis and alopecia universalis. Throughout the study period of 20 to 30 weeks, patients also received therapeutic DPC doses to the scalp every week. Peripheral blood TCR repertoire changes were tracked in vivo in alopecia patients during primary and secondary sensitization to the hapten diphenylcyclopropenone (DPC). Libraries were pooled for sequencing, and per-sample TCR yields varied mainly because of small differences in library volumes within the pool. Nearly 30 alopecia patients gave blood for TCR sequencing at one to four time points (pre-sensitization, 2, 6 and 24 weeks). Patient blood was sampled pre-sensitization (week 0) and at 2, 6 and about 24 weeks after DPC sensitization. Patch testing on the upper back used Finn chambers containing 0.01% DPC, with scoring done after 6 days according to International Contact Dermatitis Research Group standards.

This clonotype was seen ten or more times. Its antigen remains unidentified. No qualities accompany the bases; no much larger clone lies one base away. In the paper's terms, the time point label means: patch test 1, 2 weeks after DPC sensitization. What this sample's treatment or condition label stands for: therapeutic diphenylcyclopropenone sensitization with weekly scalp DPC. Blood at each patch-test visit was drawn before the patch test was applied. Patients were considered eligible if aged 18 to 70, diagnosed with alopecia and deemed suitable for DPC therapy, and patients were excluded if pregnant. Total RNA was isolated from unfractionated whole blood collected in Tempus Blood RNA tubes. The receptor library was made with RACE. Sequenced using a NextSeq 500. During library preparation, unique molecular identifiers were attached to individual cDNA molecules so that TCRs could be counted in a quantitative, reproducible way. Each blood RNA sample was used to sequence both TCR alpha and TCR beta chains. Per the authors' processing: Samples had a median of about 96,000 TCRs, with a range from 23,224 to 690,600. The Decombinator software suite was used to annotate V, J and CDR3 in the TCR reads. For PS versus PT1 abundance plots, all samples were subsampled to the same number of TCRs (28,000). TCRs were defined as expanded if absent before sensitization and observed at least eight times at the 2-week time point. TCRdb reprocessed the public reads (quality trimming at Q25 with fastp, clone calling with MiXCR) and kept in-frame beta chains. CDR3 protein sequences are deduplicated, and each keeps its most common genes and DNA. The V and J calls shown here were made by TCRdb, not taken from the authors' results. The sample has some 380,000 distinct CDR3 sequences on record, nearly 5% of them singletons. The ten largest clonotypes hold approximately 2.1% of the sample.

Paper-wide results and their limitations: Alopecia, a presumed autoimmune disease, was present in all patients, so the immune response of the patients might differ from that of healthy individuals. Expanded TCRs formed significantly more large CDR3 similarity clusters than pre-sensitization or healthy control sets, consistent with antigen-driven responses. DPC sensitization did not change how many TCRs were above 1 in 1000 frequency, and no evidence was found of alterations in global repertoire structure. After repeated subsampling, changes were observed in the strength of the expansion versus patch-test correlation and in the threshold at which the correlation became significant. Patch test score was positively correlated with the number of PT1 expanded TCRs, with significance at thresholds 8, 16 and 32 but not at 4.

Trimmed from V: 0 bases; trimmed from J: 6 bases; junction bases lacking a gene match: 6. The CDR3, from cysteine to phenylalanine, totals 15 residues. Solely the CDR3 DNA is kept, with 45 bases framed from the first base. The germline V gene (reference sequence) supplies CDR1 SGHKS and CDR2 YYEKEE. The chain joins TRBV5-5 to TRBJ1-1; 9 junctional bases match TRBD1. The starting material was whole blood, obtained in connection with sensitization to the hapten diphenylcyclopropenone (DPC). The sequence came from a woman between 45 and 65 years old with alopecia areata. Some clones in this sample may be carry-over from other donors' samples. The sequenced DNA: TGTGCCAGCAGCTTGGCCGTAAGACAGGGGGCTGAAGCTTTCTTT. It encodes CASSLAVRQGAEAFF.